This TCR beta chain was obtained from a study of T cells in narcolepsy. Study outcomes and limitations: Healthy controls reportedly lacked the autoreactive clonotypes serially found in patients' blood.

A word on this clone: What it recognizes is unknown.

The CDR3 consists of 16 residues. The ends lost 4 bases at V and 0 bases at J; junction bases unmatched: 7. The germline CDR1 and CDR2 sequences are MDHEN and SYDVKM. Method: immunoSEQ multiplex PCR; TCRdb's copy keeps in-frame clones and lacks some. The sample shows 25,000 to 30,000 clones, less than 85% of them seen only once. Specimen: memory (CD45RA-) CD4+ T cells from blood. The receptor was derived from a human donor in good health. The rearrangement joins TRBV28 to TRBJ2-3, with TRBD1 identical over 7 bases. The CDR3 protein is CASSYSVRGSTDTQYF. Here the CDR3 DNA reads TGTGCCAGCAGTTATAGCGTCAGGGGGAGCACAGATACGCAGTATTTT.